This T cell receptor beta chain emerged from a study of blood T cell repertoires in COVID-19. At the level of the study: Some COVID-19 samples were acute and others convalescent; all came from the United States, Italy and Spain. Sample material is recorded as cDNA or gDNA derived from T cells, B-cell-depleted T cells, or PBMCs.

This clone appeared a few times. Assay used: immunoSEQ multiplex PCR; TCRdb lists only in-frame clones, some missing. This repertoire shows around 300,000 clones, more than 70% found once; its top ten account for approximately 3%. CDR3 length: 14 residues. V lost 5 bases and J 6 bases, leaving 17 bases between the germline ends. The germline gives CDR1 SSHAT, CDR2 FNYEAQ (reference sequence). The J gene is TRBJ2-7, the V gene TRBV7-7; a possible D gene is TRBD1 (5 bases). The sample comprised peripheral blood. The sequence was collected from a man between 25 and 39 years old with active or convalescent COVID-19. The CDR3 DNA follows: TGTGCCAGCAGCCCCTCGACAGCGATTAGCGAGCAGTACTTC. Translation gives CASSPSTAISEQYF.